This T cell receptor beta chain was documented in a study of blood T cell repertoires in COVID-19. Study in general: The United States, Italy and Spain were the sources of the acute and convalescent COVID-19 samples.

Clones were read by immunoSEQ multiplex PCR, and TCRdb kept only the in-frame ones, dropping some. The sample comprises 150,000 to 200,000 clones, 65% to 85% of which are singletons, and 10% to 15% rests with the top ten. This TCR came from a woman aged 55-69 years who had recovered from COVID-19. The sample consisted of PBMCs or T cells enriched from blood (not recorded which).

CDR3 residues: CATSLIAGEETQYF. In DNA form, the CDR3 reads TGTGCCACCAGCCTCATAGCGGGAGAAGAGACCCAGTACTTC. The chain combines TRBV15 with TRBJ2-5; TRBD2 matches at 9 bases. The V segment lost 5 bases and the J segment 3 bases; nucleotides outside the gene matches: 4. CDR3 length: 14 residues. Germline CDR1 reads LNHNV; CDR2 reads YYDKDF (reference sequence).